The 29 T cell receptor beta chains given below trace back to one sample, sequenced in a study of blood T cells in healthy people across ages. Through a sample-barcoded 5' primer and a J-beta primer mix, a second PCR was run for 7 to 11 cycles. TCRdb processed the 5' RACE reads anew with MiXCR; each CDR3 protein has one entry. This table holds some 1.5 million distinct CDR3 sequences, about 28% found once. The sequencing sample was made of blood. The receptors come from a woman younger than 45 in good health.

The chain uses TRBV20-1 and TRBJ2-5, with a tentative D call TRBD2 (6 bases). V lost 5 bases to trimming and J lost 9 bases, with 19 bases between them. The germline gives CDR1 DFQATT, CDR2 SNEGSKA (reference sequence). The CDR3 is 13 residues long. CDR3 in amino acids: CSALGRSGIAQYF. In nucleotides, the CDR3 is TGCAGTGCTCTGGGGCGTAGCGGAATCGCCCAGTACTTC.

This clonotype has a single count. This may be a read error: a much more frequent sequence differs by one nucleotide. CDR3 loop: CASSIDRHRQPQHF. Here the CDR3 DNA reads TGTGCCAGCAGTATCGATCGACATCGTCAGCCCCAGCATTTT. This chain links TRBV7-3 with TRBJ1-5; D is ambiguous. V shed 6 bases and J shed 6 bases, with 15 bases lying between them. Germline loops: CDR1 SGHTA, CDR2 FQGTGA. This CDR3 has 14 amino acids.

Only a few counts were recorded for this clonotype. This chain connects TRBV6-5 to TRBJ1-1, with D perhaps TRBD1 (6 bases). The germline V gene encodes CDR1 MNHEY and CDR2 SVGAGI. V was pared by 7 bases and J by 1 base, with 10 bases between. The CDR3 has 13 amino acids. CDR3 protein: CASTVDRNTEAFF. The CDR3 nucleotides are TGTGCCAGCACGGTGGACAGGAACACTGAAGCTTTCTTT.

This clonotype has more than one count but fewer than ten. The chain couples TRBV7-8 to TRBJ2-1, with 8 bases identical to TRBD2. The CDR3 runs to 16 residues. The V and J ends lost 5 bases and 7 bases, in that order; junction bases with no gene match: 13. In germline, CDR1 is SGHVS, CDR2 FQNEAQ. CDR3 nucleotide sequence: TGTGCCAGCAGCCCTCTAATGGGAGCGGGAGAAAATGAGCAGTTCTTC. Encoded protein: CASSPLMGAGENEQFF.

The rearrangement joins TRBV4-3 to TRBJ2-7; D perhaps matches TRBD2 (6 bases). CDR3 length: 16 amino acids. V was trimmed by 0 bases and J by 0 bases, leaving 12 bases between them. Germline V gene lookup returns CDR1 LGHNA and CDR2 YSLEER. The CDR3 DNA reads TGCGCCAGCAGCCAAGACGTGGAGGGGTCCTCCTACGAGCAGTACTTC. Translation gives CASSQDVEGSSYEQYF.

This clonotype has a count of ten or more. The rearrangement joins TRBV4-3 to TRBJ2-5; D unresolved. This CDR3 comprises 14 residues. V lost 1 base and J lost 2, with 8 bases in between. The V gene's germline CDR1 is LGHNA and CDR2 YSLEER. CDR3 coding DNA: TGCGCCAGCAGCCAAGGGCCGGAGCAAGAGACCCAGTACTTC. It is translated as CASSQGPEQETQYF.

This clonotype came up a few times. This chain links TRBV7-2 with TRBJ1-2; D not certain. Germline V lookup: CDR1 SGHTA, CDR2 FQGNSA. Trimming stripped 5 bases from V and 6 bases from J, with 13 bases between. The CDR3 is made up of 13 amino acids. The CDR3 loop is CASSPDLRDGYTF. In DNA form, the CDR3 reads TGTGCCAGCAGCCCGGACCTACGAGATGGCTACACCTTC.

This clonotype was detected a few times. The chain carries TRBV7-9 and TRBJ2-1; TRBD2 is a possible D gene (6 bases). This CDR3 has 15 residues. Germline-derived CDR1 and CDR2 are SEHNR and FQNEAQ (reference sequence). Trimming cost V 4 bases and J 9 bases, with 19 bases left between them. CDR3 sequence reads: CASSSGTPPDAEQFF. The CDR3 region has the DNA TGTGCCAGCAGCTCAGGGACTCCTCCAGACGCTGAGCAGTTCTTC.

As for this clonotype: Likely a read error: the CDR3 ends without its conserved phenylalanine or tryptophan. The V call is TRBV3-1, the J call TRBJ2-3, with TRBD2 matching 7 bases. The germline V gene encodes CDR1 LGHDT and CDR2 YNNKEL (reference sequence). This CDR3 is built from 15 residues. J lost 6 bases, V lost 4 bases, and 10 bases had no gene match. The CDR3 nucleotides read TGTGCCAGCAGCCCTTCACGGGGGGTAGGCGATACGCAGTATCTT. This encodes CASSPSRGVGDTQYL.

This clonotype was recorded many times. CDR3 bases: TGTGCCATCAGTGAGTCTCCCAGCAAAGAGACCCAGTACTTC. Translation: CAISESPSKETQYF. V usage is TRBV10-3 and J usage is TRBJ2-5; no firm D call. The germline gives CDR1 ENHRY, CDR2 SYGVKD. Trimming cost V 0 bases and J 3 bases, with 8 bases left between them. There are 14 residues in the CDR3.

About this clonotype itself: One junction end disagrees with the germline gene, perhaps due to a read error. The chain recombines TRBV12-3 or TRBV12-4 with TRBJ2-5; 13 bases are a match to TRBD2. This CDR3 has 16 residues. The CDR3 loop reads CAGSRVGLAGKETQYF. The DNA of the CDR3 is TGTGCCGGCAGCCGCGTGGGACTAGCGGGGAAGGAGACCCAGTACTTC.

This clonotype showed up just a few times. The V and J genes are TRBV18 and TRBJ2-5; 8 bases agree with TRBD1. The trim removed 3 bases at V and 2 bases at J, leaving 8 bases unmatched. The CDR3 length is 16 residues. Per the germline V gene, CDR1 is KGHSH and CDR2 is LQKENI. In DNA, the CDR3 is TGTGCCAGCTCACCCGGGGACCGACAGGGGCAAGAGACCCAGTACTTC. Amino acid sequence: CASSPGDRQGQETQYF.

This chain connects TRBV12-3 or TRBV12-4 to TRBJ2-3; D may be TRBD1 or TRBD2 (5 bases each). V was cut by 5 bases and J by 3 bases, with 12 bases left in between. This CDR3 is built from 14 residues. The CDR3 region is CASSRGVRTDTQYF. The CDR3 DNA sequence: TGTGCCAGCAGTAGGGGAGTAAGAACAGATACGCAGTATTTT.

This clonotype was recorded a few times. This chain uses TRBV12-3 or TRBV12-4 with TRBJ2-5; D may match TRBD1 or TRBD2 (6 bases each). The CDR3 contains 19 residues. Trimming removed 1 base at V and 2 bases at J, with 23 bases between. The CDR3 DNA reads TGTGCCAGCAGTTTAGGGCTCGGAGGGGGGCAAGGAAATCAAGAGACCCAGTACTTC. Its protein is CASSLGLGGGQGNQETQYF.

The CDR3 DNA follows: TGCAGTGCTAGAGAGGGGCAGGGACCCACTGAAGCTTTCTTT. Translation gives CSAREGQGPTEAFF. The V call is TRBV20-1, the J call TRBJ1-1, with a possible D match to TRBD1 (5 bases). The CDR3 extends over 14 amino acids. CDR1 is DFQATT and CDR2 is SNEGSKA in the germline V gene (reference sequence). The V gene lost 0 bases and the J gene lost 4 bases, with 12 bases spanning the gap.

The V call is TRBV5-5, the J call TRBJ2-3; D call uncertain. Germline V lookup: CDR1 SGHKS, CDR2 YYEKEE (reference sequence). The CDR3 is 13 amino acids. Trimming took 4 bases from V and 5 from J, leaving 11 bases between them. The CDR3: CASSQRPKDTQYF. The CDR3 DNA is TGTGCCAGCAGCCAACGACCAAAAGATACGCAGTATTTT.

The chain links TRBV6-5 to TRBJ2-1, with 9 positions matching TRBD2. Per germline, CDR1 MNHEY and CDR2 SVGAGI. The CDR3 is made up of 15 amino acids. The V gene end was trimmed by 9 bases and the J gene end by 0 bases; junction bases not matched to a gene: 6. The CDR3 DNA is TGTGCCAGTCGAAGCGGGAGGTACTCCTACAATGAGCAGTTCTTC. Translated, it gives CASRSGRYSYNEQFF.

This chain joins TRBV14 and TRBJ2-7, with 7 bases matching TRBD1. This CDR3 contains 13 residues. With V trimmed by 1 base and J by 5 bases, 2 bases remained unmatched. Germline assignment: CDR1 SGHDN and CDR2 FVKESK. The CDR3 DNA sequence: TGTGCCAGCAGCCAAGTCAGGGGGAACGAGCAGTACTTC. Encoded protein: CASSQVRGNEQYF.

The CDR3, as DNA: TGTGCCAGCAGCGTAGCATCGGGAAATGAGCAGTACTTC. Amino acids: CASSVASGNEQYF. The chain joins TRBV9 to TRBJ2-7, with D possibly matching TRBD2 (5 bases). This CDR3 is 13 amino acids long. CDR1 SGDLS and CDR2 YYNGEE come from the germline V gene. V lost 0 bases, J lost 7 bases, and 11 bases lay in between.

This sequence joins TRBV7-9 and TRBJ2-1, with unresolved D. Deletions cut 5 bases from V and 8 bases from J, with 13 bases between. CDR3 length: 13 residues. In germline, CDR1 is SEHNR, CDR2 FQNEAQ (reference sequence). Here the CDR3 DNA reads TGTGCCAGCAGCAGAATGACCCCCCATGAGCAGTTCTTC. Amino acids: CASSRMTPHEQFF.

J is TRBJ2-7 and V is TRBV20-1; possibly TRBD1 for D (6 bases). Germline CDR1 is DFQATT and CDR2 is SNEGSKA (reference sequence). The CDR3 is made up of 14 amino acids. V dropped 6 bases and J dropped 0 bases, with 15 bases sitting between them. The CDR3 region is CSARPGTPSYEQYF. The CDR3 DNA reads TGCAGTGCACGACCCGGGACACCCTCCTACGAGCAGTACTTC.

The V gene is TRBV5-1, the J gene TRBJ2-5, with D unresolved. The CDR3 covers 15 residues. V was cut by 5 bases and J by 1 base, with 15 bases left in between. Germline assignment: CDR1 SGHRS and CDR2 YFSETQ. The CDR3 is CASRNLGPVQETQYF. The CDR3 region has the DNA TGCGCCAGCAGGAACCTCGGACCCGTCCAAGAGACCCAGTACTTC.

This clonotype was seen repeatedly, ten times or more. The V gene is TRBV20-1, the J gene TRBJ2-7; TRBD1 or TRBD2 may be the D gene (5 bases each). Trimming removed 7 bases from V and 2 bases from J, with 15 bases in between. CDR3 length: 13 residues. The V gene's germline CDR1 is DFQATT and CDR2 SNEGSKA (reference sequence). The CDR3 nucleotides are TGCAGTGGCTCCACGGGACCGACCTACGAGCAGTACTTC. The encoded protein is CSGSTGPTYEQYF.

The chain carries TRBV20-1 and TRBJ2-7, with no clear D. CDR1 and CDR2 from the germline V gene are DFQATT and SNEGSKA (reference sequence). The ends were cut back, 1 base at V and 4 bases at J, with 11 bases in the middle. There are 13 residues in the CDR3. The CDR3 loop reads CSARGSSGYEQYF. The CDR3 bases are TGCAGTGCTAGAGGTTCTAGTGGGTACGAGCAGTACTTC.

This clonotype has just a few counts. The gene calls are TRBV5-6 and TRBJ2-7; maybe TRBD1 (5 bases). Germline V gene sequence: CDR1 SGHDT, CDR2 YYEEEE. The CDR3 has 15 amino acids. Trimming cost V 0 bases and J 3 bases, with 13 bases left between them. The CDR3: CASSLASQGVYEQYF. CDR3 nucleotides: TGTGCCAGCAGCTTGGCCTCTCAGGGCGTCTACGAGCAGTACTTC.

The chain has TRBV28 and TRBJ2-7; TRBD2 matches at 7 bases. Judging by the DNA end, TRBJ2-5 fits better; the J call may be wrong. Germline CDR1 is MDHEN and CDR2 is SYDVKM. The CDR3 length is 13 residues. CDR3 amino acids: CASRGGTPETQYF. CDR3 DNA: TGTGCCAGCAGGGGAGGGACCCCAGAGACCCAGTACTTC.

The CDR3 is CSTAETGKETQYF. In DNA form, the CDR3 reads TGCAGTACTGCTGAGACAGGGAAAGAGACCCAGTACTTC. The J gene is TRBJ2-5, the V gene TRBV20-1; TRBD1 matches 7 bases. The V gene's germline CDR1 is DFQATT and CDR2 SNEGSKA (reference sequence). The CDR3 runs to 13 residues. Trimming at V came to 8 bases and at J to 3 bases, leaving 9 bases not matched to a gene.

This clonotype turned up a few times. The rearrangement joins TRBV3-1 to TRBJ2-7, with D maybe TRBD2 (7 bases). The CDR3 is 12 residues long. Trimming stripped 6 bases from V and 7 bases from J, with 13 bases between. Germline loops: CDR1 LGHDT, CDR2 YNNKEL (reference sequence). CDR3 sequence reads: CASRGGPNEQYF. The CDR3 DNA reads TGTGCCAGCAGGGGGGGGCCGAATGAGCAGTACTTC.

V gene TRBV29-1 combines with J gene TRBJ2-5, with a possible D match to TRBD1 (6 bases). This CDR3 has 13 residues. Trimming took 7 bases from V and 5 from J, leaving 17 bases between them. Germline V gene data show CDR1 as SQVTM and CDR2 as ANQGSEA. This chain's CDR3 is CSADLQGSETQYF. The CDR3 DNA reads as TGCAGCGCCGACTTACAGGGAAGTGAGACCCAGTACTTC.